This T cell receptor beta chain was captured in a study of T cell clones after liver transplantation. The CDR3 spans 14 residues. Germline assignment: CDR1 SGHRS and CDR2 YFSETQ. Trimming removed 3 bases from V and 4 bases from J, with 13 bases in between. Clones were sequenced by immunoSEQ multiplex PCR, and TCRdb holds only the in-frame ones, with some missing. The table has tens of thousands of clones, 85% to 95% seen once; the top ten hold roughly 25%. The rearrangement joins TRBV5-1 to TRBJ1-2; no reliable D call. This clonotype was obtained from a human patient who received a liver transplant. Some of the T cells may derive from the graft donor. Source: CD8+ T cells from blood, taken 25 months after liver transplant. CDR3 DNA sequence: TGCGCCAGCAGCTACCCGGAGACGTCCTATGGCTACACCTTC. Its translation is CASSYPETSYGYTF.